The rows below give T cell receptor beta chains drawn from one sample of a study of T cells in Graves' hyperthyroidism and ophthalmopathy. MiXCR, applied by TCRdb to the multiplex PCR reads, yields one record per CDR3 protein. Among 75,000 to 100,000 distinct CDR3 sequences listed, just over 50% were seen once. The sequenced sample consisted of blood. The receptors were sampled from a woman between 40 and 50 years old with Graves' hyperthyroidism. The CDR3 runs from the conserved cysteine through the conserved F or W. Fields, in order: clone size, J gene, D gene, V gene, CDR3 DNA, CDR3 protein. The D gene is left open where the match is weak. Clone sizes are given selectively: once, few, many, or a class where the clone is expanded.

many,TRBJ1-1,NA,TRBV7-9,TGTGCCAGCAGCTTCCGTCGGGGAGTGAACACTGAAGCTTTCTTT,CASSFRRGVNTEAFF
once,TRBJ1-2,NA,TRBV29-1,TGTGCCTGGAGTCTAGGGACACCTAACTATGGCAACACCTTC,CAWSLGTPNYGNTF
once,TRBJ1-6,NA,TRBV6-5,TGTGCCAGCAGTTGGGCTACGGGACAATCACCCCTCCACTTT,CASSWATGQSPLHF
many,TRBJ2-2,NA,TRBV4-1,TGCGCCAGCAGGAAGGCGGACGTTTCCGGGGAGCTGTTTTTT,CASRKADVSGELFF
few,TRBJ2-3,NA,TRBV7-6,TGTGCCAGCAGTTTGGGCTTCCTTAGCACAGATACGCAGTATTTT,CASSLGFLSTDTQYF
NA,TRBJ1-2,NA,TRBV7-4,TGTGCCAGCAGCTTCAAACCGCAGGGTAACGAGCAGTACTATGGCTACACCTTC,CASSFKPQGNEQYYGYTF
NA,TRBJ1-1,NA,TRBV7-9,TGTGCCAGCAGCTTGGGTCCAGGGTTCACTGAAGCTATCTTT,CASSLGPGFTEAIF
NA,TRBJ2-3,TRBD2,TRBV20-1,TGCAGTGCACGCCGACTAGCGGGAGATCCGCAGTATTTT,CSARRLAGDPQYF
many,TRBJ2-7,TRBD1,TRBV7-9,TGTGCCAGCAGCCGCGGGACAGGGGGCTACGAGCAGTACTTC,CASSRGTGGYEQYF
NA,TRBJ1-5,NA,TRBV10-3,TGTGCCATCAGTGAGTCGGAGACAATTCGGCAGCCCCAGCATTTT,CAISESETIRQPQHF
NA,TRBJ2-5,TRBD1,TRBV5-1,TGCGCCAGCAGCCCAGGACAGGGGGCAATTGGTGAAGAGACCCAGTACTTC,CASSPGQGAIGEETQYF
many,TRBJ1-5,TRBD1,TRBV2,TGTGCCAGCAGTGGACAGGGGAGTTCGTATAGCAATCAGCCCCAGCATTTT,CASSGQGSSYSNQPQHF
many,TRBJ1-3,NA,TRBV13,TGTGCCAGCAGCTTCCGGGGAGCTGGAAACACCATATATTTT,CASSFRGAGNTIYF
many,TRBJ1-2,TRBD1,TRBV12-3/TRBV12-4,TGTGCCAGCAGCTCGGGACAGGGGAAGTGGAACTATGGCTACACCTTC,CASSSGQGKWNYGYTF
NA,TRBJ2-7,TRBD1,TRBV19,TGTGCCAGTAGTATTCCCGCAGGGGGCAACGAGCGGTACTTC,CASSIPAGGNERYF
many,TRBJ2-5,NA,TRBV9,TGTGCCAGCAGCGTGGAGGTGAGCCCAGAGACCCAGTACTTC,CASSVEVSPETQYF
once,TRBJ2-7,NA,TRBV5-1,TGCGCCAGCAGCTTGAACAGCCCGGGAGTCGAGCAGTACTTC,CASSLNSPGVEQYF
many,TRBJ2-5,NA,TRBV7-2,TGTGCCAGCAGCTTAGCACCGAACCAAGAGACCCAGTACTTC,CASSLAPNQETQYF
medium-sized,TRBJ1-1,NA,TRBV15,TGTGCCACCAGCAGAGATCTAAGGTCCACTGAAGCTTTCTTT,CATSRDLRSTEAFF
NA,TRBJ1-6,NA,TRBV6-1,TGTGCCAGCAGCGCCGGCAGGGAGGCACCCCTCCACTTT,CASSAGREAPLHF
NA,TRBJ2-2,NA,TRBV7-9,TGTGCCAGCAGCCTACAGAACGGGGAGCTGTTTTTT,CASSLQNGELFF
NA,TRBJ1-1,NA,TRBV7-2,TGTGCCAGCAGCCGGGCGGGGATGAACACTGAAGCTTTCTTT,CASSRAGMNTEAFF
many,TRBJ2-7,NA,TRBV20-1,TGCAGTGCTAGAGGTAGAACTCAAAGCTCCTACGAGCAGTACTTC,CSARGRTQSSYEQYF
NA,TRBJ2-5,NA,TRBV7-6,TGTGCCAGCAGCCTCCCTCGGTGGACAGAGACCCAGTACTTC,CASSLPRWTETQYF
many,TRBJ1-6,NA,TRBV20-1,TGCAGTGCTAGAGGCCCGGACAGTGATTCACCCCTCCACTTT,CSARGPDSDSPLHF
once,TRBJ1-1,TRBD1,TRBV7-3,TGTGCCAGCAGCTCTACCGGGACAGGACGATTCATGGACACTGAAGCTTTCTTT,CASSSTGTGRFMDTEAFF
many,TRBJ1-2,TRBD1,TRBV5-6,TGTGCCAGCAGGACTACGGGACAGGGGAACTATGGCTACACCTTC,CASRTTGQGNYGYTF
NA,TRBJ2-7,TRBD1,TRBV6-1,TGTGCCAGTGGGACAGGCGGTCTACACGAGCAGTACTTC,CASGTGGLHEQYF
NA,TRBJ1-1,NA,TRBV7-8,TGTGCCAGCAGCTTAGACAGGCGGCCCACTGAAGCTTTCTTT,CASSLDRRPTEAFF
NA,TRBJ2-2,TRBD2,TRBV27,TGTGCCAGCAGTTCGGGAGGCGTTGGGGAGCTGTTTTTT,CASSSGGVGELFF
NA,TRBJ1-2,TRBD1,TRBV29-1,TGCAGTGCTAGTGGCGTTGGGACAGGGGAAGGCTACACCTTC,CSASGVGTGEGYTF
NA,TRBJ2-7,NA,TRBV7-2,TGTGCCAGCCAAGCTGGGACCAGCTCCTACGAGCAGTACTTC,CASQAGTSSYEQYF
many,TRBJ2-7,NA,TRBV7-2,TGTGCCAGCAGCTTAGTTTTATCGGGGGAGCAGTACTTC,CASSLVLSGEQYF
few,TRBJ2-3,TRBD1,TRBV7-3,TGTGCCAGCAGCGGACAGGGACAGAACACAGATACGCAGTATTTT,CASSGQGQNTDTQYF
NA,TRBJ2-3,TRBD2,TRBV19,TGTGCCAGTAGTCCCCACGAGGCTAGCGGGAGCACAGATACGCAGTATTTT,CASSPHEASGSTDTQYF
many,TRBJ2-5,NA,TRBV19,TGTGCCAGTAGTCCGCGGACTCAACCCCAAGAGACCCAGTACTTC,CASSPRTQPQETQYF
many,TRBJ1-6,NA,TRBV28,TGTGCCAGCATCACGGGAGGAGGTGATAATTCACCCCTCCACTTT,CASITGGGDNSPLHF
NA,TRBJ1-2,NA,TRBV10-2,TGCGCCAGCAGTGCTATAACCCCCCTTGATGGGCCGGGATCGGGCTACACCTTC,CASSAITPLDGPGSGYTF
NA,TRBJ1-1,TRBD1,TRBV7-9,TGTGCCAGCAGCAATACAGGGGTCAGGGTGGCTCTCTTT,CASSNTGVRVALF
NA,TRBJ2-7,NA,TRBV6-6,TGTGCCAGCAGAATTCAGGGAAGCTACGAGCAGTACTTC,CASRIQGSYEQYF
few,TRBJ2-4,TRBD2,TRBV20-1,TGCAGTGCTAGGGAGTGGCTAGCGGGAAACATTCAGTACTTC,CSAREWLAGNIQYF
NA,TRBJ1-6,NA,TRBV2,TGTGCCAGCAGTGACAGGGGCAAGAGTTCACCCCTCCACTTT,CASSDRGKSSPLHF
many,TRBJ1-5,NA,TRBV5-1,TGCGCCAGCAGCTTCACCGGGAGGCCGAATCAGCCCCAGCATTTT,CASSFTGRPNQPQHF
many,TRBJ1-4,TRBD1,TRBV7-2,TGTGCCAGTAAGGGGACAGGGTTGGGTGAAAAACTGTTTTTT,CASKGTGLGEKLFF
NA,TRBJ2-5,NA,TRBV7-7,TGTGCTAGCAGCTTAGGGGGGGCAGACCAAGAGACCCAGTACTTC,CASSLGGADQETQYF
many,TRBJ2-5,NA,TRBV25-1,TGTGCCAGCAGTGAAGTCAGGGTTCGAGAGACCCAGTACTTC,CASSEVRVRETQYF
NA,TRBJ1-2,TRBD1,TRBV7-2,TGTGCCAGCAGCTCCGGGACAGGGTTTGCCGGCTACACCTTC,CASSSGTGFAGYTF
NA,TRBJ1-2,NA,TRBV15,TGTGCCACCAGCAGAGATCCCGGGACTGGTAATGGCTACACCTTC,CATSRDPGTGNGYTF
NA,TRBJ1-2,TRBD1,TRBV29-1,TGCAGCGTTGAAGGGGGGCAGGGGGCTTTAGGCTACACCTTC,CSVEGGQGALGYTF
NA,TRBJ1-4,NA,TRBV7-2,TGTGCCAGCAGCTCTGCGAGGGGGAATGAAAAACTGTTTTTT,CASSSARGNEKLFF
NA,TRBJ1-2,TRBD1,TRBV10-3,TGTGCCACCAAGGGGGCGGATGGCTACACCTTC,CATKGADGYTF
NA,TRBJ2-5,TRBD1,TRBV7-3,TGTGCCAGCAGCGCGACAGGGTATAGCAATCAGCCCCAGTACTTC,CASSATGYSNQPQYF
NA,TRBJ1-2,NA,TRBV7-3,TGTGCCAGCAGCTCTACCGGGACCTATGGCTACACCTTC,CASSSTGTYGYTF
NA,TRBJ2-5,TRBD2,TRBV7-2,TGCGCCAACAGCTTGGGACTAGCGGGGTCTCAGGAGACCCAGTACTTC,CANSLGLAGSQETQYF
NA,TRBJ2-5,NA,TRBV2,TGTGCCAGCATGAGGGGTTACAATCAGCCCCAGTACTTC,CASMRGYNQPQYF
NA,TRBJ1-2,NA,TRBV15,TGTGCCACCAGCAGAGAAATTGGCAGCGGAGGCTACACCTTC,CATSREIGSGGYTF
NA,TRBJ1-2,NA,TRBV5-1,TGCGCCAGCAGCTTGTTTTCATTTAACTATGGCTACACCTTC,CASSLFSFNYGYTF
NA,TRBJ1-1,TRBD1,TRBV7-8,TGTGCCAGCAGCCGACTTACAGGGGACAGGGTGGCTTTCTTT,CASSRLTGDRVAFF
NA,TRBJ2-5,TRBD2,TRBV10-2,TGCGCCAGCCAGCCCCTAGCGGGAGGGATGGAGACCCAGTACTTC,CASQPLAGGMETQYF